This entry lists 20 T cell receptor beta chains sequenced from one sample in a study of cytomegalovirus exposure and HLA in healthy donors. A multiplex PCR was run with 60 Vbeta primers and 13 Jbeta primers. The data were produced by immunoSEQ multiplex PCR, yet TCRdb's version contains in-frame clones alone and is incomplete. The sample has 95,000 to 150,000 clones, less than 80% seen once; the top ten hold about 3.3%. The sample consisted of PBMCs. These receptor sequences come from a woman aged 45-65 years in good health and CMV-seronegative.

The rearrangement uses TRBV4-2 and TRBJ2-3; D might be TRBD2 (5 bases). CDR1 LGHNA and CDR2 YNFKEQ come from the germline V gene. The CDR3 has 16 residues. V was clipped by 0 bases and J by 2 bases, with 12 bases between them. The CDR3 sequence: CASSQEWLADTDTQYF. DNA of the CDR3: TGTGCCAGCAGCCAAGAATGGCTAGCAGACACAGATACGCAGTATTTT.

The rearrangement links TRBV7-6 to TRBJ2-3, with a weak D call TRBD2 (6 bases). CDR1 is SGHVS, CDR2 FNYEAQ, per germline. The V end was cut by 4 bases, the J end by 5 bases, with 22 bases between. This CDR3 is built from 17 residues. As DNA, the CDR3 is TGTGCCAGCAGCTCGCCGTCAAGCGGACCCGGGGGAGATACGCAGTATTTT. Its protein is CASSSPSSGPGGDTQYF.

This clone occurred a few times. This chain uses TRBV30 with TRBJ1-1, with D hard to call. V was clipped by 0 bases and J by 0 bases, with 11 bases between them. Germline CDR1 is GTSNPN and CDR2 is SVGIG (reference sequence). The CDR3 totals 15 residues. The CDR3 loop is CAWSVPRQLNTEAFF. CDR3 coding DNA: TGTGCCTGGAGTGTTCCGAGGCAGTTGAACACTGAAGCTTTCTTT.

The CDR3 loop reads CASSWGLAGDYEQYF. As DNA, the CDR3 is TGCGCCAGCAGCTGGGGACTAGCGGGAGACTACGAGCAGTACTTC. The chain combines TRBV5-1 with TRBJ2-7, with 14 bases lining up with TRBD2. The CDR3 loop spans 15 amino acids. V shed 3 bases, J shed 3 bases, and the junction held 2 bases outside the gene matches. The V gene's germline CDR1 is SGHRS and CDR2 YFSETQ.

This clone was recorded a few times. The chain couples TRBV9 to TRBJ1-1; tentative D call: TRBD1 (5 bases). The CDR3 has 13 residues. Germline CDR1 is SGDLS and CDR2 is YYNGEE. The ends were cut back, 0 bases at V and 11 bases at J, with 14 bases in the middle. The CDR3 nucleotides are TGTGCCAGCAGCGTAGCTGGGGCCTCACGGGCTTTCTTT. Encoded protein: CASSVAGASRAFF.

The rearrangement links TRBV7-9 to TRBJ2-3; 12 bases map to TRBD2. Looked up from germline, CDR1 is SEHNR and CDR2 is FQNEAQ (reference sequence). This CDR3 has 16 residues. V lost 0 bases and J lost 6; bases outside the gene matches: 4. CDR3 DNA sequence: TGTGCCAGCAGCTTAGCCCCTAGCGGGAGGGCTGATACGCAGTATTTT. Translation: CASSLAPSGRADTQYF.

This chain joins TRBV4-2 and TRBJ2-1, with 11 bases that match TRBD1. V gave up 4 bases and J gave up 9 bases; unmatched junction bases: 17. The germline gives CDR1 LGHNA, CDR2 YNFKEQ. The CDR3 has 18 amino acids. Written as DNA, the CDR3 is TGTGCCAGCAGCCCAGTCTTGGGTAGGACAGGGGGCACGGGTGAGCAGTTCTTC. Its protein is CASSPVLGRTGGTGEQFF.

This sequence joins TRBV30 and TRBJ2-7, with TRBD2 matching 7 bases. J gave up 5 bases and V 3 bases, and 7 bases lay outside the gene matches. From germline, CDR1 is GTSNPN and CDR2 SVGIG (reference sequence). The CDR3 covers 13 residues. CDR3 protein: CAWSGRRVNEQYF. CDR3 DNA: TGTGCCTGGAGCGGGAGGAGGGTCAACGAGCAGTACTTC.

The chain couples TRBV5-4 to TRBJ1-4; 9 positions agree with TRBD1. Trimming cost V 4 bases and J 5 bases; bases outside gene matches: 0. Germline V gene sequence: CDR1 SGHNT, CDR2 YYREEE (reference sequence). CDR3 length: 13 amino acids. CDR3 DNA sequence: TGTGCCAGCAGCGGGACAGGGAATGAAAAACTGTTTTTT. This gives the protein CASSGTGNEKLFF.

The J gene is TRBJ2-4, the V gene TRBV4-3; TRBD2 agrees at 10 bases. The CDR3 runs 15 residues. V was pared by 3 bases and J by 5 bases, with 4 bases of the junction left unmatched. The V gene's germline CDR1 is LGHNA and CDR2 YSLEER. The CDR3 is CASSQGLAGENIQYF. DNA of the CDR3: TGCGCCAGCAGCCAGGGGCTAGCGGGAGAAAACATTCAGTACTTC.

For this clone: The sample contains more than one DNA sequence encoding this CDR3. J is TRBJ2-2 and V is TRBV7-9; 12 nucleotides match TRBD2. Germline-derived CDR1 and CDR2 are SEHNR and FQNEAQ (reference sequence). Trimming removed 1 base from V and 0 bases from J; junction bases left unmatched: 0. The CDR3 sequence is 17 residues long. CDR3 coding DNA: TGTGCCAGCAGCTTAGGACTAGCGGGAGCGAACACCGGGGAGCTGTTTTTT. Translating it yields CASSLGLAGANTGELFF.

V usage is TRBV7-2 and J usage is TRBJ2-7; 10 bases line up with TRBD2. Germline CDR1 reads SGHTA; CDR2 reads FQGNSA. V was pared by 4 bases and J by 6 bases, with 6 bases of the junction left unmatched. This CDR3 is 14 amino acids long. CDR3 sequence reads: CASSYGTSVVEQYF. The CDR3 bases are TGTGCCAGCAGCTACGGGACTAGCGTGGTCGAGCAGTACTTC. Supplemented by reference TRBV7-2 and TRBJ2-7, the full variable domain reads GAGVSQSPSNKVTEKGKDVELRCDPISGHTALYWYRQSLGQGLEFLIYFQGNSAPDKSGLPSDRFSAERTGGSVSTLTIQRTQQEDSAVYLCASSYGTSVVEQYFGPGTRLTVT.

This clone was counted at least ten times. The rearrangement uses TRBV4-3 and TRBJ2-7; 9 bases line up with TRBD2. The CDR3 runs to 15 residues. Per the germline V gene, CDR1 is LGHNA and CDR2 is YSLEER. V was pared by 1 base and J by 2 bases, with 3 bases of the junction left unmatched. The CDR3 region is CASSQGLAEAYEQYF. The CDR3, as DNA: TGCGCCAGCAGCCAAGGACTAGCGGAGGCCTACGAGCAGTACTTC.

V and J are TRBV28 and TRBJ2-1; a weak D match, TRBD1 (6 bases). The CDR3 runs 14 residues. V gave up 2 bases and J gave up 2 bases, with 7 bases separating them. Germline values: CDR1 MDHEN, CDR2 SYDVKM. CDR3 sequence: CASSLGTTYNEQFF. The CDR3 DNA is TGTGCCAGCAGTTTAGGGACAACCTACAATGAGCAGTTCTTC.

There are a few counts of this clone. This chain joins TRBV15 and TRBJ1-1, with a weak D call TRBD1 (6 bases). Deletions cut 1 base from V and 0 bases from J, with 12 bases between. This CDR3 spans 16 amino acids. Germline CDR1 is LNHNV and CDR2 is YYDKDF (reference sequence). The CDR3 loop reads CATSRGSGQMNTEAFF. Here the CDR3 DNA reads TGTGCCACCAGCAGAGGGTCGGGACAAATGAACACTGAAGCTTTCTTT.

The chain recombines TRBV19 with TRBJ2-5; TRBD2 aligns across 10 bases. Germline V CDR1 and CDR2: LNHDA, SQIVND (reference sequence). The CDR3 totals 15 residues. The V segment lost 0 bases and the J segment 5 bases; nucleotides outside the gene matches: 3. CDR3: CASSIDVAGGETQYF. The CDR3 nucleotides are TGTGCCAGTAGTATAGACGTAGCGGGAGGTGAGACCCAGTACTTC.

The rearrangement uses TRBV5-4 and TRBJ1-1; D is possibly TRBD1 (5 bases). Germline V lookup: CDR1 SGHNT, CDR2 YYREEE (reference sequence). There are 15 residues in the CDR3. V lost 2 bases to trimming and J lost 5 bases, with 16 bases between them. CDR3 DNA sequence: TGTGCCAGCAGCTTAAGTGGGCAGGGTGGAACTGAAGCTTTCTTT. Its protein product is CASSLSGQGGTEAFF.

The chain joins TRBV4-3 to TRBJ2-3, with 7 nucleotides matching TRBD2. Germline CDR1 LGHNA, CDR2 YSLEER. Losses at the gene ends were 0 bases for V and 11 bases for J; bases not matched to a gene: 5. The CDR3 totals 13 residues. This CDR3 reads CASSQEPSGKQYF. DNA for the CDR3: TGCGCCAGCAGCCAAGAGCCCAGCGGGAAGCAGTATTTT.

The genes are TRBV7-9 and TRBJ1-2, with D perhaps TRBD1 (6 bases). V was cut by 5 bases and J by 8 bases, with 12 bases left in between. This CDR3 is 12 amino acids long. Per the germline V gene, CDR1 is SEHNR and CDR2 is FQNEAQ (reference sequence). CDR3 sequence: CASSPRGEGYTF. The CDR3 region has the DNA TGTGCCAGCAGCCCCAGGGGTGAAGGCTACACCTTC.

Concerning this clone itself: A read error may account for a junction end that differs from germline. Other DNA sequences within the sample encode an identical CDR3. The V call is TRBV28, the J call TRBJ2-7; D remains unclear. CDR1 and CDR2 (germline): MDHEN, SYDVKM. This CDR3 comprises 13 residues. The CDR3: CASSLAEPYEQYF. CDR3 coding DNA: TGTGCCAGCAGTTTAGCGGAACCCTATGAGCAGTACTTC.